The T cell receptor beta chain described here comes from a study of blood T cell repertoires in COVID-19. At the level of the study: Samples taken during acute and convalescent COVID-19 were collected in the United States, Italy and Spain. T cells, B-cell-depleted T cells, or PBMCs supplied cDNA or gDNA.

Source study methods: Quantification of nucleated cells was approximated via reference gene primer amplification. Here immunoSEQ multiplex PCR was the method, and the copy in TCRdb shows in-frame clones only, minus some. D and trimming come from the DNA, and the V and J calls and clone size come from that table. The data show more than 350,000 clones, more than 80% seen once. Those enrolled in Seattle joined during active infection and were followed longitudinally afterward. The V segment lost 5 bases and the J segment 4 bases; nucleotides outside the gene matches: 10. CDR1 is SGHTA and CDR2 is FQGNSA in the germline V gene. This CDR3 has 16 amino acids.

The source material was peripheral blood. The chain couples TRBV7-2 to TRBJ1-4, with 7 bases that match TRBD1. The origin of this receptor is a woman in her twenties or thirties with COVID-19, enrolled during active disease. The CDR3 loop is CASSPSQGGLNEKLFF. DNA of the CDR3: TGTGCCAGCAGCCCGTCCCAGGGGGGCCTTAATGAAAAACTGTTTTTT.